This T cell receptor (beta chain) was sequenced during a study of identical twins. CDR1 and CDR2 (germline): SQVTM, ANQGSEA. The J segment lost 2 bases and the V segment lost 4 bases, leaving 0 bases of the junction unmatched. This CDR3 has 13 amino acids. This clonotype turned up a few times. What it binds is not known. Study results and limitations: Potential partial confounding of zero-insertion analyses by invariant MAIT and iNKT cells was noted.

Template switching added a universal primer site, and cDNA bore unique molecular identifiers. TCRdb analysed the 5' RACE reads with MiXCR anew, one entry per CDR3 protein. The table shows around 1.7 million distinct CDR3 sequences, with about 32% occurring only once. This TCR derives from a newborn girl in good health. The rearrangement uses TRBV29-1 and TRBJ1-3; 9 bases agree with TRBD1. Material: cord blood. CDR3 bases: TGCAGCGTTGGACAGGGGGCTGGAAACACCATATATTTT. Its translation: CSVGQGAGNTIYF.